This T cell receptor beta chain comes out of a study of shared clonotypes between healthy human individuals. CDR1 is SGHTA, CDR2 FQGTGA, per germline. The V end was cut by 0 bases, the J end by 0 bases, with 21 bases between. This CDR3 has 19 amino acids. In the original processing: ImmunoSEQ only sent back junction sequences with no quality scores, so filtering was done differently. Using immunoSEQ multiplex PCR, the repertoire was profiled, and TCRdb retains in-frame clones only, with some absent. V and J calls and clone size are as listed in that table; D and trimming were resolved from the DNA. The table lists around 1.5 million clones, 98% of them singletons, with 0.45% in the top ten. In regard to this clone: What it binds is not known.

Points from the study as a whole: Clonotype sharing among the donors was expected to vary with sequencing depth.

The chain links TRBV7-3 to TRBJ2-7; D tentatively reads TRBD1 or TRBD2 (7 bases each). The clonotype was recovered from a man younger than 40 in good health. Material: naive CD4+ T cells sorted from blood. Subset given: CD45RA+ positively selected. CDR3 in DNA: TGTGCCAGCAGCTTAACAGCCCCCAGGGGGAGCGGGAACTCCTACGAGCAGTACTTC. It yields the protein CASSLTAPRGSGNSYEQYF.